This TCR beta chain originates from a study of blood T cell repertoires in COVID-19. Clones were sequenced by immunoSEQ multiplex PCR, and TCRdb holds only the in-frame ones, with some missing. The table has fewer than 350,000 clones, roughly 91% seen once. Trimming removed 6 bases from V and 0 bases from J, with 18 bases in between. The CDR3 is made up of 16 amino acids. Germline assignment: CDR1 MNHNY and CDR2 SVGAGI (reference sequence). This clone was detected many times. This chain links TRBV6-6 with TRBJ2-7; D is unresolved. This receptor was obtained from a woman between 40 and 55 years old with acute COVID-19. Sequencing was carried out using PBMCs or T cells enriched from blood (not recorded which). CDR3 sequence: CASSQKSSLSSYEQYF. In DNA form, the CDR3 reads TGTGCCAGCAGCCAAAAATCGTCCCTATCCTCCTACGAGCAGTACTTC.